These 16 T cell receptor beta chains originate from one sample sequenced in a study of circulating and synovial CD4+ cells in juvenile arthritis (dated 2014 in TCRdb). Library preparation employed the immunoSEQ multiplex PCR assay. TCRdb holds this immuneACCESS table with in-frame rearrangements only. Some clones are missing; in checked studies, unresolved V genes explain under half, and the rest has no known cause. This sample is represented by about 32,000 clones; over 90% of them were singletons. The ten largest clones capture 0.6% to 0.85% of the sample. The sample was CD4+ T cells from blood. The receptors originated from a human donor with juvenile idiopathic arthritis.

The rearrangement uses TRBV6-6 and TRBJ1-2; D remains ambiguous. V was cut by 5 bases and J by 4 bases, with 11 bases left in between. This CDR3 has 13 residues. The germline V gene encodes CDR1 MNHNY and CDR2 SVGAGI (reference sequence). CDR3 DNA sequence: TGTGCCAGCAGTCAACTAAGTACCTATGGCTACACCTTC. Its protein is CASSQLSTYGYTF.

The chain combines TRBV6-5 with TRBJ2-5; TRBD2 matches 12 bases. Trimming removed 4 bases from V and 2 bases from J; junction bases left unmatched: 2. The V gene's germline CDR1 is MNHEY and CDR2 SVGAGI. The CDR3 length is 15 residues. The CDR3 spells CASSSSGGGQETQYF. CDR3 DNA sequence: TGTGCCAGCAGTTCTAGCGGGGGGGGACAAGAGACCCAGTACTTC.

This clone was found once. The genes are TRBV7-2 and TRBJ2-4; D may be TRBD1 (5 bases). The CDR3 covers 19 residues. With 5 bases removed from V and 8 bases from J, the gap between germline ends came to 31 bases. The germline gives CDR1 SGHTA, CDR2 FQGNSA. The CDR3 DNA sequence: TGTGCCAGCAGCGTCGCGCCGCGCGCCCTAATAACCGAAGGGGACATTCAGTACTTC. Its translation is CASSVAPRALITEGDIQYF.

This sequence joins TRBV19 and TRBJ1-5, with 9 positions matching TRBD1. V dropped 6 bases and J dropped 9; count of bases not matched to a gene: 9. There are 14 residues in the CDR3. The germline CDR1 and CDR2 sequences are LNHDA and SQIVND (reference sequence). Here the CDR3 DNA reads TGTGCCAGTAGGACACAGGGGGCCCAAGGGCCCCAGCATTTT. As protein: CASRTQGAQGPQHF.

The chain links TRBV25-1 to TRBJ2-3; 9 bases align to TRBD1. The CDR3 is made up of 16 amino acids. V trimming: 3 bases; J trimming: 2 bases; junction bases outside the gene matches: 6. The germline V gene has CDR1 MGHDK and CDR2 SYGVNS. CDR3 in amino acids: CASSDSGTGTTDTQYF. Written as DNA, the CDR3 is TGTGCCAGCAGTGATTCCGGGACAGGGACCACAGATACGCAGTATTTT.

This sequence joins TRBV7-8 and TRBJ1-2, with D tentatively TRBD1 (6 bases). Per the germline V gene, CDR1 is SGHVS and CDR2 is FQNEAQ. Trimming cost V 4 bases and J 7 bases, with 13 bases left between them. This CDR3 spans 13 amino acids. The CDR3, as DNA: TGTGCCAGCAGCTCAGGCGTAGGGGGTGGCTACACCTTC. It specifies CASSSGVGGGYTF. The full variable domain, completed using reference TRBV7-8 and TRBJ1-2, is GAGVSQSPRYKVAKRGQDVALRCDPISGHVSLFWYQQALGQGPEFLTYFQNEAQLDKSGLPSDRFFAERPEGSVSTLKIQRTQQEDSAVYLCASSSGVGGGYTFGSGTRLTVV.

This clone was detected once. The chain employs TRBV5-4 and TRBJ2-5, with D possibly TRBD2 on 6 matching bases. Germline V gene data show CDR1 as SGHNT and CDR2 as YYREEE (reference sequence). CDR3 length: 15 amino acids. V lost 0 bases and J 2 bases, leaving 11 bases between the germline ends. CDR3 amino acids: CASSLVAAGQETQYF. The CDR3 DNA is TGTGCCAGCAGCTTGGTAGCGGCGGGGCAAGAGACCCAGTACTTC. Based on the CDR3 plus reference TRBV5-4 and TRBJ2-5, the full variable domain is ETGVTQSPTHLIKTRGQQVTLRCSSQSGHNTVSWYQQALGQGPQFIFQYYREEENGRGNFPPRFSGLQFPNYSSELNVNALELDDSALYLCASSLVAAGQETQYFGPGTRLLVL.

This clone was observed once. The V and J genes are TRBV15 and TRBJ2-5; 9 nucleotides agree with TRBD1. V lost 5 bases, J lost 1 base, and 2 bases stayed unmatched. The germline V gene has CDR1 LNHNV and CDR2 YYDKDF (reference sequence). This CDR3 comprises 14 residues. The CDR3 here is CATSGTGLQETQYF. The CDR3 region has the DNA TGTGCCACCAGCGGGACAGGGCTCCAAGAGACCCAGTACTTC.

This chain uses TRBV6-6 with TRBJ2-5, with 14 bases identical to TRBD2. CDR3 length equals 16 residues. J lost 3 bases, V lost 5 bases, and 5 bases had no gene match. CDR1 and CDR2 (germline): MNHNY, SVGAGI (reference sequence). The CDR3 sequence: CASSAPGLAGEETQYF. In DNA, the CDR3 is TGTGCCAGCAGTGCACCGGGACTAGCGGGGGAAGAGACCCAGTACTTC.

The chain uses TRBV9 and TRBJ1-1, with a tentative D call TRBD1 (6 bases). The V gene lost 3 bases and the J gene lost 5 bases, with 14 bases spanning the gap. This CDR3 is built from 14 residues. Looked up from germline, CDR1 is SGDLS and CDR2 is YYNGEE. The CDR3 loop is CASSGVRGRTEAFF. In DNA, the CDR3 is TGTGCCAGCAGCGGGGTCAGGGGTCGGACTGAAGCTTTCTTT.

The chain is built from TRBV6-4 and TRBJ1-5; D is undetermined. The CDR3 contains 14 residues. Deletions cut 5 bases from V and 1 base from J, with 9 bases between. In germline, CDR1 is MRHNA, CDR2 SNTAGT. This CDR3 reads CASSKVRSNQPQHF. The CDR3 DNA reads TGTGCCAGCAGTAAAGTGAGGAGCAATCAGCCCCAGCATTTT.

The rearrangement joins TRBV5-1 to TRBJ2-5; D might be TRBD1 (5 bases). CDR3 length: 18 residues. CDR1 is SGHRS and CDR2 is YFSETQ in the germline V gene. The V gene lost 1 base and the J gene lost 5 bases, with 24 bases spanning the gap. The CDR3 region has the DNA TGCGCCAGCAGCTTGCTCCCCCCCGCGACAGACCAGCACGAGACCCAGTACTTC. It translates to CASSLLPPATDQHETQYF.

The chain is built from TRBV27 and TRBJ1-5; 7 bases are a match to TRBD1. Germline V lookup: CDR1 MNHEY, CDR2 SMNVEV (reference sequence). This CDR3 comprises 14 residues. V gave up 5 bases and J gave up 2 bases; unmatched junction bases: 3. The CDR3 reads CASSVGQGNQPQHF. The CDR3 nucleotides are TGTGCCAGCAGTGTCGGACAGGGCAATCAGCCCCAGCATTTT.

This chain uses TRBV4-2 with TRBJ2-1, with D perhaps TRBD2 (7 bases). Trimming took 4 bases from V and 6 from J, leaving 16 bases between them. Germline V gene lookup returns CDR1 LGHNA and CDR2 YNFKEQ. There are 15 residues in the CDR3. The CDR3 DNA reads as TGTGCCAGCAGCCCTGTGGGGGGGGGCTCCAATGAGCAGTTCTTC. Amino acid sequence: CASSPVGGGSNEQFF.

As regards this clone: A junction boundary mismatches the germline segment, possibly from a read error. The chain combines TRBV5-1 with TRBJ2-2, with TRBD1 matching over 8 bases. The germline gives CDR1 SGHRS, CDR2 YFSETQ. This CDR3 has 15 amino acids. The CDR3 coding sequence is TGCGCCACCAGCAGGGGGCAGGCGAACACCGGGGAGCTGTTTTTT. Translating gives CATSRGQANTGELFF.

A single count supports this clone. The rearrangement links TRBV13 to TRBJ1-1, with 9 bases lining up with TRBD1. Germline V gene lookup returns CDR1 PRHDT and CDR2 FYEKMQ (reference sequence). This CDR3 spans 14 amino acids. Unmatched junction bases numbered 2, after V lost 1 base and J lost 5 bases. CDR3 sequence reads: CASSLDRGRTEAFF. CDR3 DNA sequence: TGTGCCAGCAGCTTAGACAGGGGGCGGACTGAAGCTTTCTTT.